Sequencing of this T cell receptor (beta chain) was carried out in a study of blood T cell repertoires in COVID-19. Across the study: For recovered donors of Cohort 3, there were two negative PCRs, clearance, or symptom resolution. Some COVID-19 samples were acute and others convalescent; all came from the United States, Italy and Spain. Nucleic acid was either cDNA or gDNA, and it came from T cells, B-cell-depleted T cells, or PBMCs.

Living in about two dozen US areas, the participants were between roughly 18 and 90 years of age. Profiling relied on immunoSEQ multiplex PCR, and the TCRdb table lists in-frame clones only, not all of them. The sample yields about 210,000 clones, around 87% seen once. The CDR3 has 16 residues. V gave up 0 bases and J gave up 8 bases; unmatched junction bases: 8. Germline CDR1 and CDR2: LGHDT and YNNKEL (reference sequence). The receptor comes from a young man in a cohort exposed to, infected with or recovered from COVID-19 (not recorded which). The sequenced sample was PBMCs or T cells enriched from blood (not recorded which). This chain uses TRBV3-1 (or the pseudogene TRBV3-2) with TRBJ1-4, with 8 bases fitting TRBD1. The CDR3 protein is CASSQEGQGAGEKLFF. The CDR3 DNA is TGTGCCAGCAGCCAAGAAGGGCAGGGGGCAGGAGAAAAACTGTTTTTT.